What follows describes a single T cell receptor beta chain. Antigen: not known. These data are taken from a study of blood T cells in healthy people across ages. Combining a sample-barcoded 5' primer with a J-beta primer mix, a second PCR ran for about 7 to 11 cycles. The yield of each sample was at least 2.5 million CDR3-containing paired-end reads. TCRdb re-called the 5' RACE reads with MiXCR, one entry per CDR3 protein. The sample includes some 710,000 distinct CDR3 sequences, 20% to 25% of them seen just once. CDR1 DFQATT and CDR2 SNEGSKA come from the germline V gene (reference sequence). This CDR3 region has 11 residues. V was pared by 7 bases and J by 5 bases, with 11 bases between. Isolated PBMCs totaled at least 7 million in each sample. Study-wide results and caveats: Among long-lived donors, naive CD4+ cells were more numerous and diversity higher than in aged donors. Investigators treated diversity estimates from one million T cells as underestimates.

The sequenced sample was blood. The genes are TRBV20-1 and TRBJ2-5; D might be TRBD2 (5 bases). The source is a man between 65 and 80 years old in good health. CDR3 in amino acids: CSVSDRETQYF. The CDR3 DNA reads TGCAGTGTTAGCGATCGGGAGACCCAGTACTTC.